Listed below are T cell receptor beta chains from one sample, sequenced in a study of T-cell memory formation after mild COVID-19. TCRdb ran MiXCR on the 5' RACE reads and lists one entry per CDR3 protein. Altogether 250,000 to 350,000 distinct CDR3 sequences are present, around 16% being singletons, with the ten largest covering more than 20%. Sequences were obtained from PBMCs or a T cell subset sorted from them (not recorded which). Receptor source: a man in his late teens or twenties who had mild COVID-19 (a few samples of this study predate the infection). Cell type and time point are not known. CDR3s include the opening cysteine and the closing phenylalanine or tryptophan. A D gene is named only where the DNA matches it firmly. Rows give clone size only sometimes, using once, few, many, or a class for an expanded clone.

abundance	v_gene	j_gene	d_gene	CDR3nt	CDR3aa
-	TRBV15	TRBJ1-3	-	TGTGCCACCAGCAGAGCGCTGACTGGAAACACCATATATTTT	CATSRALTGNTIYF
-	TRBV7-8	TRBJ2-7	-	TGTGCCAGCAGCAGACGGGTTACCTACGAGCAGTACTTC	CASSRRVTYEQYF
few	TRBV10-3	TRBJ2-6	-	TGTGCCATCAGGGGTGACGTCCTGACTTTC	CAIRGDVLTF
few	TRBV5-1	TRBJ1-4	-	TGCGCCAGCCAGATGGGGTTGGGGACTAATGAAAAACTGTTTTTT	CASQMGLGTNEKLFF
many	TRBV10-3	TRBJ2-7	TRBD2	TGTGCCATCAGTGGGACGCCCGGAGCGGGGGAATTTGCCTACGAGCAGTACTTC	CAISGTPGAGEFAYEQYF
-	TRBV19	TRBJ2-5	-	TGTGCCAGTAGTATGGACGGGGGCGCGGGAGAGACCCAGTACTTC	CASSMDGGAGETQYF
many	TRBV3-1	TRBJ2-2	-	TGTGCCAGCAGCCGCGGAGGGTCGAACACCGGGGAGCTGTTTTTT	CASSRGGSNTGELFF
-	TRBV7-8	TRBJ2-7	-	TGTGCCAGCCTCACCTGGGGGGCTAATAATTTCGAGCAGTACTTC	CASLTWGANNFEQYF
-	TRBV6-6	TRBJ1-4	-	TGTGCCAGCAGTTACCAAGAGAATGAAAAACTGTTTTTT	CASSYQENEKLFF
-	TRBV7-9	TRBJ2-5	TRBD2	TGTGCCAGCAGCCTGAGTACAGCGGGGGGCGGAGAGACCCAGTACTTC	CASSLSTAGGGETQYF
few	TRBV6-5	TRBJ1-2	-	TGTGCCAGCAGTTATCTGACAGGAGCCTATGGCTACACCTTC	CASSYLTGAYGYTF
-	TRBV7-2	TRBJ2-5	-	TGTGCCAGCAGCTTGGACAAGCACGGGGCGCAGACCCAGTACTTC	CASSLDKHGAQTQYF
many	TRBV7-6	TRBJ2-1	-	TGTGCCAGCAGCTTAGCCCCTACCTCGGGCAATGAGCAGTTCTTC	CASSLAPTSGNEQFF